Listed here is a single T cell receptor (beta chain). What antigen it recognizes has not been identified. No clone much larger than this one lies a single base away; base qualities are absent. The data belong to a study of vaccination effects on CD4 cells after COVID-19 (dated by TCRdb to the early 2020s). A note on the overall study: Each participant received two doses of an mRNA SARS-CoV-2 vaccine, either BNT162b2 or mRNA-1273. Pre-vaccine samples were collected from two convalescent patients 16 days and one week before the first dose, corresponding to 142 and 148 days after COVID-19 diagnosis. In both COVID-19 convalescent patients and infection-naive vaccine recipients, the study compared SARS-CoV-2 spike-specific CD4+ TCR repertoires from before mRNA vaccination with those from after it. Altogether, around ten COVID-19 convalescent patients and a handful of SARS-CoV-2-naive healthy vaccine recipients made up the full study. Cultures from other donors in the study were sequenced with the Oncomine TCR Beta short-read assay on an Illumina iSeq 100.

Summary of the overall study and its limitations: At late post-vaccination timepoints, both infection-induced and vaccine-induced clones showed marked clonal contraction, consistent with waning T cell responses. In convalescent patients, the post-vaccine spike-reactive repertoire consisted mainly of new vaccine-induced clones, largely distinct from infection-induced clones. The study was limited by a small number of convalescent patients, and early post-infection timepoints were lacking.

Library method: the immunoSEQ multiplex PCR assay. DNA from the cultured and isolated CD4+ T cells underwent TCR beta CDR3 sequencing. Concerning the study's data processing: Non-productive TCR sequences were removed, reads were trimmed to the CDR3 region, and CDR3s of at least 7 amino acids were retained. Antigen-specific clonotypes were identified using the MANAFEST web app by comparison of expansion in peptide wells against reference cultures. To be called positive, a clone needed expansion at FDR<0.05 compared with the reference and with all other wells, an odds ratio greater than 5, and a frequency greater than 0.1% in two replicate wells. Clonotypes significantly expanded in SARS-CoV-2 spike wells and in at least one common cold coronavirus spike condition were defined as cross-reactive. Levenshtein distance calculated with the stringdist R package was used to assess CDR3 similarity, and unrooted trees were constructed with ape in R 3.6.1. TCRdb re-hosts the immuneACCESS table, in-frame sequences only. Its copies lack some clones; in the studies checked, an unresolved V gene accounts for under half of them, and the cause for the rest is not known. V, J and clone size were drawn from that table, and D and trimming were deduced from the DNA. In this sample the table shows tens of thousands of clones, around 73% of which occur a single time. Of the sample, approximately 33% falls within the top ten clones.

To identify antigen-specific CD4+ T cell clonotypes by their expansion, the ViraFEST assay first stimulated PBMC with viral peptide pools and then applied TCR sequencing. After less than 13 days of culture, CD4+ T cells were isolated with the EasySep CD4+ T cell isolation kit. Convalescent patients had PCR-confirmed SARS-CoV-2 infection between March and December 2020, before Alpha, Beta and Delta variants emerged in the United States. Over 1.5 million PBMC per well were cultured with 8.5 to 10 ug/ml peptides in IMDM containing roughly 5% human AB serum, around 10 IU/ml IL-2 and gentamicin. Half of the culture medium was replaced with fresh IL-2-containing medium on days 3 and 7. Unless otherwise noted, each peptide stimulation condition was cultured in triplicate wells. PBMC were separated from whole blood using Ficoll-Paque Plus gradient centrifugation and were then either cryopreserved at -140C or used fresh. The QIAamp micro DNA kit was used to extract genomic DNA from the cultured CD4+ T cells.

At the junction V is shortened by 11 bases and J by 3 bases, with 14 bases in between. From the cysteine up to the phenylalanine, the CDR3 has a length of 12 residues. CDR3 DNA is the only sequence kept; it has 36 bases, read in frame from the first base. This sample comprised CD4+ T cells from PBMCs cultured with a peptide pool, obtained before COVID-19 vaccination. This sequence was found in a human donor who had a prior SARS-CoV-2 infection. The chain employs TRBV12-3 or TRBV12-4 and TRBJ2-7, with no reliable assignment of the D segment. The DNA sequence follows: TGTGCCTCCTCCCGTGGGGACTACGAGCAGTACTTC. Its translation is CASSRGDYEQYF.